Following are 30 T cell receptor beta chains from one sample sequenced in a study of blood T cell repertoires in COVID-19. The assay was immunoSEQ multiplex PCR, and TCRdb's table has in-frame clones only and misses some. This table has about 240,000 clones, around 83% appearing once. Source material: peripheral blood. The receptors come from a man aged 25-45 years who had recovered from COVID-19.

V is TRBV15 and J is TRBJ1-5; D may be TRBD1 (5 bases). The ends were cut back, 0 bases at V and 7 bases at J, with 13 bases in the middle. CDR1 is LNHNV, CDR2 YYDKDF, per germline (reference sequence). The CDR3 has 15 residues. The DNA of the CDR3 is TGTGCCACCAGCAGAGATAGCAGGGAGGGGCAGCCCCAGCATTTT. This sequence encodes CATSRDSREGQPQHF.

CDR3 nucleotides: TGCGCCAGCAGCTTGGAGGTTCTAGCGGCAAGCTCCTACGAGCAGTACTTC. Its translation: CASSLEVLAASSYEQYF. The chain has TRBV5-1 and TRBJ2-7; 7 nucleotides agree with TRBD2. The CDR3 sequence is 17 residues long. V dropped 0 bases and J dropped 0; count of bases not matched to a gene: 9. In germline, CDR1 is SGHRS, CDR2 YFSETQ. The full variable domain, with the rest looked up from reference TRBV5-1 and TRBJ2-7, is KAGVTQTPRYLIKTRGQQVTLSCSPISGHRSVSWYQQTPGQGLQFLFEYFSETQRNKGNFPGRFSGRQFSNSRSEMNVSTLELGDSALYLCASSLEVLAASSYEQYFGPGTRLTVT.

This clone was detected once. The chain joins TRBV15 to TRBJ2-6, with D possibly being TRBD2 (5 bases). The V and J ends lost 9 bases and 1 base respectively, with 10 bases between them. The CDR3 consists of 14 residues. Germline V gene data show CDR1 as LNHNV and CDR2 as YYDKDF (reference sequence). The DNA of the CDR3 is TGTGCCACGCGGGTGGGGTCTGGGGCCAACGTCCTGACTTTC. It is translated as CATRVGSGANVLTF.

The chain uses TRBV12-5 and TRBJ2-2; TRBD1 might be the D (5 bases). Germline CDR1 is LGHNT and CDR2 is FRNRAP. The CDR3 has 16 residues. The germline V and J ends were trimmed by 3 bases and 4 bases, with 15 bases remaining between them. Here the CDR3 DNA reads TGTGCTAGTGGTTTAGGGCGGCCCCAGGGCACCGGGGAGCTGTTTTTT. This sequence encodes CASGLGRPQGTGELFF.

The V and J genes are TRBV2 and TRBJ1-1, with a tentative D call TRBD1 (5 bases). Germline CDR1 and CDR2: SNHLY and FYNNEI. Trimming left V 5 bases short and J 0 bases short, with 13 bases between. The CDR3 length is 15 residues. For the CDR3, the DNA is TGTGCCAGCAGTCAAAGTGGGGCGGTGAACACTGAAGCTTTCTTT. As protein: CASSQSGAVNTEAFF. Together with reference TRBV2 and TRBJ1-1, the CDR3 gives the full variable domain: EPEVTQTPSHQVTQMGQEVILRCVPISNHLYFYWYRQILGQKVEFLVSFYNNEISEKSEIFDDQFSVERPDGSNFTLKIRSTKLEDSAMYFCASSQSGAVNTEAFFGQGTRLTVV.

This clone was picked up a small number of times. The CDR3: CASSPFGAAIISGNTIYF. The CDR3 region has the DNA TGCGCCAGCAGCCCGTTTGGGGCCGCAATAATCTCTGGAAACACCATATATTTT. The gene calls are TRBV4-1 and TRBJ1-3; D possibly corresponds to TRBD1 (5 bases). This CDR3 region has 18 residues. V was cut by 4 bases and J by 0 bases, with 19 bases left in between. CDR1 is MGHRA and CDR2 is YSYEKL in the germline V gene.

The rearrangement joins TRBV5-1 to TRBJ2-3; D may be TRBD2 (6 bases). The CDR3 covers 15 residues. The V end lost 4 bases, the J end lost 4 bases, and 16 bases lay between the germline ends. Germline CDR1 reads SGHRS; CDR2 reads YFSETQ. CDR3 DNA: TGCGCCAGCAGCACGCGGGGACTCCTTGCAGATACGCAGTATTTT. Encoded protein: CASSTRGLLADTQYF.

Worth noting for this clone: Other DNA sequences in the sample encode the same CDR3. This sequence joins TRBV4-1 and TRBJ2-1; 11 bases agree with TRBD2. The junction had 4 bases not matched to a gene; V was cut back by 0 bases and J by 3 bases. Germline V gene lookup returns CDR1 MGHRA and CDR2 YSYEKL. The length of the CDR3 is 17 residues. This CDR3 reads CASSQDLGTSGYNEQFF. The DNA for the CDR3 is TGCGCCAGCAGCCAAGATCTCGGGACTAGCGGCTACAATGAGCAGTTCTTC.

This chain joins TRBV7-6 and TRBJ2-1, with 9 positions matching TRBD1. The junction had 8 bases not matched to a gene; V was cut back by 4 bases and J by 7 bases. The V gene's germline CDR1 is SGHVS and CDR2 FNYEAQ. The CDR3 is 15 amino acids. The CDR3 reads CASSSGTGSLNEQFF. CDR3 DNA sequence: TGTGCCAGCAGCTCTGGGACAGGGTCGCTGAATGAGCAGTTCTTC.

This clone was detected ten times or more. The genes are TRBV12-1 and TRBJ1-6. TRBV12-1 is termed a pseudogene. This CDR3 is 15 amino acids long. Here the CDR3 DNA reads TGTGCCAGCAGCGCAGGGGAGGGCAATAATTCACCCCTCCACTTT. Amino acids: CASSAGEGNNSPLHF.

The chain uses TRBV28 and TRBJ2-3; 12 bases match TRBD1. V gave up 3 bases and J gave up 5 bases; unmatched junction bases: 3. From germline, CDR1 is MDHEN and CDR2 SYDVKM. CDR3 length equals 15 residues. The CDR3 loop is CASSLGTGGRDTQYF. The CDR3 region has the DNA TGTGCCAGCAGTTTGGGGACAGGGGGCAGAGATACGCAGTATTTT.

This clone was observed a handful of times. The J gene is TRBJ1-2, the V gene TRBV10-3; D unclear. Trimming shortened V by 7 bases and J by 6 bases, and 15 bases separated the two germline ends. The CDR3 loop spans 13 amino acids. The V gene's germline CDR1 is ENHRY and CDR2 SYGVKD. Here the CDR3 reads CAIKRGQSDGYTF. CDR3 sequence (DNA): TGTGCCATCAAAAGAGGGCAGAGCGATGGCTACACCTTC.

The gene calls are TRBV19 and TRBJ2-7; D is uncertain. The CDR3 is 13 residues long. V dropped 5 bases and J dropped 3 bases, with 11 bases sitting between them. Looked up from germline, CDR1 is LNHDA and CDR2 is SQIVND (reference sequence). The CDR3 sequence is CASSARLGYEQYF. In nucleotides, the CDR3 is TGTGCCAGTAGTGCCCGACTGGGCTACGAGCAGTACTTC.

This clone turned up a few times. The chain has TRBV4-2 and TRBJ2-2; D is ambiguous. The CDR3 has 14 amino acids. The V end was cut by 0 bases, the J end by 5 bases, with 7 bases between. The germline V gene encodes CDR1 LGHNA and CDR2 YNFKEQ. The CDR3 DNA reads TGTGCCAGCAGCCAAGATTGGGCAACCGGGGAGCTGTTTTTT. It encodes CASSQDWATGELFF.

The chain joins TRBV27 to TRBJ2-1; possible D gene TRBD1, 6 bases. The CDR3 totals 12 residues. Germline loops: CDR1 MNHEY, CDR2 SMNVEV (reference sequence). V was clipped by 7 bases and J by 10 bases, with 14 bases between them. In DNA form, the CDR3 reads TGTGCCAGCACAACTAGGGGGTCCGAGCAGTTCTTC. This encodes CASTTRGSEQFF.

V is TRBV25-1 and J is TRBJ1-3; TRBD1 matches 7 bases. J lost 2 bases, V lost 3 bases, and 1 base had no gene match. CDR3 length: 14 residues. The V gene's germline CDR1 is MGHDK and CDR2 SYGVNS. The CDR3 coding sequence is TGTGCCAGCAGTGAGACAGGGCCTGGAAACACCATATATTTT. Its translation is CASSETGPGNTIYF.

This chain joins TRBV6-5 and TRBJ1-2; tentative D call: TRBD1 (6 bases). Germline-derived CDR1 and CDR2 are MNHEY and SVGAGI. Trimming cost V 0 bases and J 4 bases, with 15 bases left between them. This CDR3 has 16 residues. The CDR3 DNA is TGTGCCAGCAGTTACTCCGGGTCGGGACAAAGCTATGGCTACACCTTC. Translation gives CASSYSGSGQSYGYTF.

The CDR3 sequence is CASSFNGQGGQYV. The CDR3 DNA sequence: TGCGCCAGCAGCTTTAACGGACAGGGTGGGCAGTACGTC. The gene calls are TRBV5-1 and TRBJ2-7, with 8 bases aligning to TRBD1. CDR3 length: 13 residues. Germline V gene lookup returns CDR1 SGHRS and CDR2 YFSETQ. V lost 2 bases, J lost 9 bases, and 7 bases stayed unmatched.

This chain connects TRBV6-1 to TRBJ1-2, with D maybe TRBD1 (5 bases). Trimming removed 1 base at V and 9 bases at J, with 12 bases between. The CDR3 has 13 residues. Germline V gene lookup returns CDR1 MNHNS and CDR2 SASEGT. CDR3 amino acids: CASSEGQGLSYTF. CDR3 nucleotides: TGTGCCAGCAGTGAAGGGCAGGGTTTGAGCTACACCTTC.

This clone came up a few times. The gene calls are TRBV5-1 and TRBJ1-2; no reliable D call. The ends were cut back, 3 bases at V and 0 bases at J, with 9 bases in the middle. Germline lookup yields CDR1 SGHRS and CDR2 YFSETQ. The CDR3 totals 14 residues. Written as DNA, the CDR3 is TGCGCCAGCAGCTCCGGGGATACTAACTATGGCTACACCTTC. It translates to CASSSGDTNYGYTF.

In nucleotides, the CDR3 is TGTGCCAGCTCACCATCGGAGGGCCGCGACGAGCAGTACTTC. It is translated as CASSPSEGRDEQYF. The chain combines TRBV18 with TRBJ2-7; maybe TRBD2 (6 bases). The germline CDR1 and CDR2 sequences are KGHSH and LQKENI. Deletions cut 2 bases from V and 5 bases from J, with 13 bases between. The CDR3 consists of 14 residues.

The chain links TRBV28 to TRBJ2-3; weak D call: TRBD1 (5 bases). V gave up 7 bases and J gave up 1 base, with 15 bases separating them. The CDR3 consists of 15 residues. CDR1 MDHEN and CDR2 SYDVKM come from the germline V gene. The CDR3 bases are TGTGCCAGCAATAAAAGGGGTTCTGGCACAGATACGCAGTATTTT. Translating it yields CASNKRGSGTDTQYF.

V usage is TRBV5-1 and J usage is TRBJ2-2, with 7 bases fitting TRBD2. Per germline, CDR1 SGHRS and CDR2 YFSETQ. This CDR3 comprises 16 residues. V shed 0 bases, J shed 2 bases, and the junction held 4 bases outside the gene matches. This CDR3 reads CASSLESGINTGELFF. The CDR3 nucleotides read TGCGCCAGCAGCTTGGAGAGCGGGATCAACACCGGGGAGCTGTTTTTT.

The CDR3 sequence is CASSLGDRGAGYTF. The DNA of the CDR3 is TGTGCCAGCAGTTTGGGGGACAGGGGTGCCGGCTACACCTTC. V usage is TRBV27 and J usage is TRBJ1-2; 10 positions match TRBD1. The CDR3 runs 14 residues. Germline CDR1 and CDR2: MNHEY and SMNVEV (reference sequence). The junction had 6 bases not matched to a gene; V was cut back by 3 bases and J by 8 bases.

The V and J genes are TRBV21-1 and TRBJ1-5. TRBV21-1 is assigned pseudogene status. The CDR3 totals 15 residues. CDR3 region: CASSKEGVSNQPQHF. CDR3 DNA: TGTGCCAGCAGCAAAGAGGGAGTTAGCAATCAGCCCCAGCATTTT.

About this clone itself: The sample holds other DNA sequences that translate to the same CDR3. This chain links TRBV9 with TRBJ1-4; the D is unclear. The CDR3 sequence is 14 residues long. Germline CDR1 SGDLS, CDR2 YYNGEE. Trimming removed 3 bases at V and 4 bases at J, with 10 bases between. The CDR3 sequence is CASSARGGNEKLFF. DNA for the CDR3: TGTGCCAGCAGCGCTCGAGGAGGTAATGAAAAACTGTTTTTT. The full variable domain, in which reference TRBV9 and TRBJ1-4 provide the parts outside the CDR3, is DSGVTQTPKHLITATGQRVTLRCSPRSGDLSVYWYQQSLDQGLQFLIQYYNGEERAKGNILERFSAQQFPDLHSELNLSSLELGDSALYFCASSARGGNEKLFFGSGTQLSVL.

This chain uses TRBV3-1 (or the pseudogene TRBV3-2) with TRBJ1-5; D is possibly TRBD1 (6 bases). There are 13 residues in the CDR3. V shed 9 bases and J shed 7 bases, with 16 bases lying between them. CDR1 is LGHDT, CDR2 YNNKEL, per germline (reference sequence). The CDR3 DNA sequence: TGTGCCAGTAGTCACAGGGAGCACCAGCCCCAGCATTTT. Its translation is CASSHREHQPQHF.

The chain carries TRBV2 and TRBJ1-1; D is unclear. The germline V and J ends were trimmed by 5 bases and 3 bases, with 10 bases remaining between them. Germline V gives CDR1 SNHLY, CDR2 FYNNEI. This CDR3 is built from 13 residues. Here the CDR3 reads CASSSESHTEAFF. CDR3 sequence (DNA): TGTGCCAGCAGTTCCGAGAGCCACACTGAAGCTTTCTTT.

The rearrangement joins TRBV6-5 to TRBJ1-1; D is possibly TRBD1 (5 bases). Trimming cost V 3 bases and J 4 bases, with 18 bases left between them. Germline V gene lookup returns CDR1 MNHEY and CDR2 SVGAGI. The CDR3 runs to 16 residues. CDR3 bases: TGTGCCAGCAGTTATCAGGAGCCGGGGGATGGCACTGAAGCTTTCTTT. Translated, it gives CASSYQEPGDGTEAFF.

The V gene is TRBV2, the J gene TRBJ2-3; possibly TRBD2 for D (5 bases). V dropped 4 bases and J dropped 0 bases, with 17 bases sitting between them. This CDR3 has 17 amino acids. CDR1 and CDR2 (germline): SNHLY, FYNNEI. CDR3 in DNA: TGTGCCAGCAGTGGGGTTTTGGGAGATACTAGCACAGATACGCAGTATTTT. It yields the protein CASSGVLGDTSTDTQYF.